This is a list of T cell receptor beta chains from one sample in a study of T-cell reconstitution after alpha-beta-depleted transplantation in children. TCRdb re-called the PCR reads with MiXCR, one entry per CDR3 protein. The sample includes approximately 980,000 distinct CDR3 sequences, around 30% of them seen just once. The sample here was PBMCs, mostly from graft donor cells, taken 360 days after TCRalphabeta/CD19-depleted stem cell transplant. The source of these receptors is a boy under two years old who had a stem cell transplant for SCID, so the T cells may come from the graft donor. CDR3s include the opening cysteine and the closing phenylalanine or tryptophan. D genes are given only for firm matches. Not all rows give a size; the values are once, few, many and, for expanded clones, a class.

d_call	v_call	clone_size	j_call	cdr3_nt	cdr3_aa
-	TRBV7-6	-	TRBJ2-1	TGTGCCAGCAGCCCCCCGAGTCCCGGCTTTGAGCAGTTCTTC	CASSPPSPGFEQFF
-	TRBV5-1	-	TRBJ2-3	TGCGCCAGCAGCGCCCAGAGAGGGGATGCAGATACGCAGTATTTT	CASSAQRGDADTQYF
-	TRBV25-1	once	TRBJ2-1	TGTGCCAGCAGTCCAATGCGCCTCCTCCAGGGGGGATTGGGTGAGCAGTTCTTC	CASSPMRLLQGGLGEQFF
-	TRBV10-3	-	TRBJ2-5	TGTGCCATCAGGGGAGGCGAGGGCCTGCAAGAGACCCAGTACTTC	CAIRGGEGLQETQYF
TRBD1	TRBV12-3/TRBV12-4	few	TRBJ2-5	TGTGCCAGCAGGGGACAGATAGTCCAAGAGACCCAGTACTTC	CASRGQIVQETQYF
-	TRBV4-1	-	TRBJ1-2	TGCGCCAGCAGCCTATCCCGAACGGCTAACTATGGCTACACCTTC	CASSLSRTANYGYTF
TRBD2	TRBV20-1	few	TRBJ2-3	TGCAGTGCTAGTCCTCTAGCGGATAGCACAGATACGCAGTATTTT	CSASPLADSTDTQYF
-	TRBV5-1	once	TRBJ2-6	TGCGCCAGCAGCTTGCTACCGACAGCGAGCTCTGGGGCCAACGTCCTGACTTTC	CASSLLPTASSGANVLTF
-	TRBV12-3/TRBV12-4	few	TRBJ2-5	TGTGCCAGCAGTGCGCGAGGGAACCAAGAGACCCAGTACTTC	CASSARGNQETQYF
-	TRBV7-9	few	TRBJ1-2	TGTGCCAGCAGCACAGGGTTGCGGTATGGCTACACCTTC	CASSTGLRYGYTF
TRBD1	TRBV5-5	few	TRBJ2-3	TGTGCCAGCAGCCGCGTTTCAGGGGGTTATAGTGATACGCAGTATTTT	CASSRVSGGYSDTQYF
-	TRBV12-3/TRBV12-4	-	TRBJ2-7	TGTGCCAGCAGTTTGTGGGTTAGCTCCTACGAGCAGTACTTC	CASSLWVSSYEQYF
TRBD2	TRBV28	few	TRBJ2-3	TGTGCCAGCAATGGATTGGGGCTAGCGGGGGACACAGATACGCAGTATTTT	CASNGLGLAGDTDTQYF
TRBD1	TRBV12-3/TRBV12-4	-	TRBJ2-1	TGTGCCAGCTGCTTAGGAAGAGGGGGCTCTACGAGCTCCTACAATGAGCAGTTCTTC	CASCLGRGGSTSSYNEQFF
-	TRBV12-3/TRBV12-4	few	TRBJ1-4	TGTGCCAGCAGATCGGTCTTCGCTAATGAAAAACTGTTTTTT	CASRSVFANEKLFF